The 22 T cell receptor beta chains in this list originate from one sample, sequenced in a study of shared clonotypes between healthy human individuals. This table comes from immunoSEQ multiplex PCR, and its TCRdb copy is limited to in-frame clones, with some not included. The profile shows around 750,000 clones, less than 85% of them singletons. Sequencing input: memory CD4+ T cells sorted from blood. The subset denotes: CD45RA-negative fraction. These receptors came from a young woman in good health.

The chain combines TRBV20-1 with TRBJ2-2, with D uncertain. The CDR3 is 11 residues long. CDR1 DFQATT and CDR2 SNEGSKA come from the germline V gene (reference sequence). CDR3 bases: TGCAGGGCAGGTGGTACCGGGGAGCTGTTTTTT. Its translation: CRAGGTGELFF.

This chain links TRBV28 with TRBJ1-1; D is ambiguous. CDR1 is MDHEN and CDR2 is SYDVKM in the germline V gene. The CDR3 is 18 amino acids. V was clipped by 5 bases and J by 4 bases, with 26 bases between them. CDR3 residues: CASSTWTYRPVGPTEAFF. The CDR3 DNA reads TGTGCCAGCAGTACCTGGACTTATAGACCGGTCGGGCCCACTGAAGCTTTCTTT.

The rearrangement links TRBV27 to TRBJ2-1; D possibly uses TRBD1 or TRBD2 (5 bases each). Trimming took off 10 bases at V and 14 bases at J, with 24 bases between the two ends. Germline-derived CDR1 and CDR2 are MNHEY and SMNVEV (reference sequence). CDR3 length: 13 residues. The CDR3 loop is CATQYSAVGGKFF. The CDR3 coding sequence is TGTGCCACCCAGTACTCAGCGGTTGGGGGTAAGTTCTTC.

The chain links TRBV5-1 to TRBJ2-1; 12 bases fit TRBD2. J was trimmed by 7 bases and V by 0 bases; bases with no gene match: 11. Germline V gene data show CDR1 as SGHRS and CDR2 as YFSETQ. The CDR3 loop spans 18 amino acids. CDR3 DNA sequence: TGCGCCAGCAGCTTGGCCGGGACTAGCGGGCTCTTGGGGAATGAGCAGTTCTTC. It codes for CASSLAGTSGLLGNEQFF.

This clone was detected a few times. The chain recombines TRBV2 with TRBJ2-5; 8 nucleotides line up with TRBD1. The ends lost 7 bases at V and 5 bases at J; junction bases unmatched: 9. The CDR3 covers 14 residues. Germline lookup yields CDR1 SNHLY and CDR2 FYNNEI. As DNA, the CDR3 is TGTGCCAGCATGGGCCAGGGGGCCGGGGAGACCCAGTACTTC. Translating gives CASMGQGAGETQYF.

J is TRBJ2-7 and V is TRBV30; D gene ambiguous. This CDR3 is built from 15 residues. Germline V gene sequence: CDR1 GTSNPN, CDR2 SVGIG (reference sequence). The V end lost 5 bases, the J end lost 3 bases, and 20 bases lay between the germline ends. The CDR3: CAWAKTPTNSYEQYF. CDR3 DNA sequence: TGTGCCTGGGCCAAGACTCCTACGAATAGCTACGAGCAGTACTTC.

About this clone itself: A much larger clone differs from this one at a single base, so this may be a read error. The V gene is TRBV6-5, the J gene TRBJ1-1, with 7 bases fitting TRBD1. There are 13 residues in the CDR3. The germline CDR1 and CDR2 sequences are MNHEY and SVGAGI. V shed 6 bases and J 4 bases; nucleotides not matched to a gene: 5. CDR3 residues: CASSSQGGTEAFF. The CDR3, as DNA: TGTGCCAGCAGCTCCCAGGGGGGCACTGAAGCTTTCTTT.

The chain couples TRBV6-5 to TRBJ2-5; TRBD2 matches 11 bases. Germline loops: CDR1 MNHEY, CDR2 SVGAGI. V dropped 6 bases and J dropped 4; count of bases not matched to a gene: 1. The CDR3 loop spans 13 amino acids. CDR3 protein: CASRGLAAETQYF. For the CDR3, the DNA is TGTGCCAGCAGGGGACTAGCGGCAGAGACCCAGTACTTC.

J is TRBJ2-2 and V is TRBV5-4; 10 bases fit TRBD2. This CDR3 is 16 amino acids long. The trim removed 1 base at V and 4 bases at J, leaving 4 bases unmatched. Germline V gene lookup returns CDR1 SGHNT and CDR2 YYREEE (reference sequence). CDR3 sequence: CASSLSLAGVTGELFF. The CDR3, as DNA: TGTGCCAGCAGCTTGAGCCTAGCGGGGGTCACCGGGGAGCTGTTTTTT.

The chain joins TRBV5-8 to TRBJ1-5; no clear D. The V end was cut by 4 bases, the J end by 10 bases, with 15 bases between. The CDR3 spans 13 residues. Germline assignment: CDR1 SGHTS and CDR2 YDEGEE. CDR3 amino acids: CASSQDPGGPQHF. The DNA of the CDR3 is TGTGCCAGCAGCCAAGATCCCGGCGGTCCCCAGCATTTT.

In its sample, this clone was seen many times. The chain carries TRBV29-1 and TRBJ1-1; the D gene is possibly TRBD1 (6 bases). Germline loops: CDR1 SQVTM, CDR2 ANQGSEA. The V end lost 7 bases, the J end lost 3 bases, and 15 bases lay between the germline ends. The CDR3 is 13 amino acids. The CDR3 sequence is CSAGGRGHTEAFF. The CDR3, as DNA: TGCAGCGCCGGGGGCCGGGGGCACACTGAAGCTTTCTTT.

This chain joins TRBV6-6 and TRBJ1-2; D not certain. Per the germline V gene, CDR1 is MNHNY and CDR2 is SVGAGI (reference sequence). Trimming stripped 8 bases from V and 8 bases from J, with 15 bases between. The CDR3 consists of 12 residues. CDR3 protein: CASLKNRWGYTF. The DNA for the CDR3 is TGTGCCAGCCTCAAGAACCGTTGGGGCTACACCTTC.

The V and J genes are TRBV6-1 and TRBJ2-7; 9 positions match TRBD2. V lost 7 bases to trimming and J lost 3 bases; unmatched junction nucleotides: 1. The CDR3 totals 12 residues. Germline V lookup: CDR1 MNHNS, CDR2 SASEGT. In DNA, the CDR3 is TGTGCCAGCATGCGGGAGGGCTACGAGCAGTACTTC. Protein sequence: CASMREGYEQYF.

CDR3 DNA: TGCGCCAGCAGCCGGGGACTAGCGAAAAGGTCCTCTTCCTACGAGCAGTACTTC. It is translated as CASSRGLAKRSSSYEQYF. The chain carries TRBV4-1 and TRBJ2-5, with 10 nucleotides matching TRBD2. The DNA end lines up better with TRBJ2-7; the J call may be wrong. The CDR3 has 18 residues. Per germline, CDR1 MGHRA and CDR2 YSYEKL.

The V gene is TRBV5-4, the J gene TRBJ2-5, with 8 positions matching TRBD1. This CDR3 has 14 residues. V lost 1 base to trimming and J lost 4 bases; unmatched junction nucleotides: 3. Germline V gene sequence: CDR1 SGHNT, CDR2 YYREEE (reference sequence). The CDR3 sequence: CASSLSGGGETQYF. DNA for the CDR3: TGTGCCAGCAGCTTGTCAGGGGGCGGAGAGACCCAGTACTTC.

CDR3 residues: CASSSRQGAGYSPLHF. In nucleotides, the CDR3 is TGTGCCAGCAGTTCGAGACAGGGGGCGGGGTATTCACCCCTCCACTTT. The chain joins TRBV27 to TRBJ1-6, with TRBD1 matching over 10 bases. The CDR3 contains 16 residues. Per the germline V gene, CDR1 is MNHEY and CDR2 is SMNVEV (reference sequence). The V and J ends lost 4 bases and 8 bases, in that order; junction bases with no gene match: 8.

V gene TRBV19 combines with J gene TRBJ1-1; D is undetermined. Germline V CDR1 and CDR2: LNHDA, SQIVND (reference sequence). CDR3 length equals 15 residues. Trimming took 7 bases from V and 1 from J, leaving 16 bases between them. Here the CDR3 reads CASTPRRVQNTEAFF. CDR3 sequence (DNA): TGTGCCAGTACCCCTAGAAGGGTTCAGAACACTGAAGCTTTCTTT.

J is TRBJ2-2 and V is TRBV5-1; 8 bases line up with TRBD1. Per germline, CDR1 SGHRS and CDR2 YFSETQ. Unmatched junction bases numbered 8, after V lost 5 bases and J lost 5 bases. This CDR3 has 15 residues. CDR3 nucleotides: TGCGCCAGCAGGAAAACAGGGGGAACGACCGGGGAGCTGTTTTTT. This sequence encodes CASRKTGGTTGELFF.

The chain carries TRBV29-1 and TRBJ1-1; 8 positions agree with TRBD1. Trimming removed 6 bases from V and 1 base from J; junction bases left unmatched: 7. Germline assignment: CDR1 SQVTM and CDR2 ANQGSEA. This CDR3 is 14 amino acids long. The CDR3 DNA is TGCAGCGTGGCCGACAGGGGAAAGAACACTGAAGCTTTCTTT. It is translated as CSVADRGKNTEAFF.

V usage is TRBV5-1 and J usage is TRBJ2-1; possibly TRBD2 for D (6 bases). CDR3 length: 16 residues. The ends were cut back, 7 bases at V and 0 bases at J, with 17 bases in the middle. Per germline, CDR1 SGHRS and CDR2 YFSETQ. The CDR3 nucleotides read TGCGCCAGCTGCGATCGTAGCGGTGACTCCTACAATGAGCAGTTCTTC. It codes for CASCDRSGDSYNEQFF.

The chain recombines TRBV10-3 with TRBJ2-7; 10 bases match TRBD2. J gave up 4 bases and V 4 bases, and 10 bases lay outside the gene matches. Germline CDR1 reads ENHRY; CDR2 reads SYGVKD. CDR3 length: 16 amino acids. In DNA form, the CDR3 reads TGTGCCATCAGTGCGGCGGTGGGGACTAGCGAGTACGAGCAGTACTTC. Encoded protein: CAISAAVGTSEYEQYF.

The J gene is TRBJ1-1, the V gene TRBV10-3; weak D call: TRBD1 (5 bases). V was shortened by 5 bases and J by 7 bases, with 14 bases between the two germline ends. The CDR3 runs 13 residues. Germline loops: CDR1 ENHRY, CDR2 SYGVKD. The CDR3 region is CAISSGGFGEAFF. The CDR3 DNA follows: TGTGCCATCAGTAGTGGGGGGTTTGGTGAAGCTTTCTTT.